This TCR beta chain was observed in a study of blood T cells in healthy people across ages. Total RNA extraction produced at least 6 micrograms (per sample) for the study. Whole-study results and caveats: Estimated diversity that came from one million T cells was considered an underestimate. Naive CD4+ cells and diversity were both higher in long-lived donors than in aged donors.

This clonotype was recorded at least ten times. Its antigen remains unknown. CDR1 is MNHEY, CDR2 SVGEGT, per germline. This CDR3 has 14 amino acids. Trimming took 8 bases from V and 8 from J; bases not matched to a gene: 10. A second PCR of roughly 7 to 11 cycles used a sample-barcoded 5' primer and a J-beta primer mix. Using its own MiXCR run on the 5' RACE reads, TCRdb lists one record per CDR3 protein. The table has around 870,000 distinct CDR3 sequences, under 35% seen once. This TCR was sampled from a woman aged 80 or older in good health. Material: blood. This chain links TRBV6-2 or TRBV6-3 with TRBJ2-1; 9 bases line up with TRBD2. CDR3 in amino acids: CASGRLAGMYEQFF. The CDR3 DNA is TGTGCCAGCGGTAGGCTAGCGGGGATGTATGAGCAGTTCTTC.